This T cell receptor beta chain was recorded in a study of blood T cell repertoires in COVID-19. Background on the study: Sites in the United States, Italy and Spain provided acute and convalescent COVID-19 samples. Sources were T cells, B-cell-depleted T cells, or PBMCs; the material itself was cDNA or gDNA.

Authors' processing steps: The authors estimated nucleated cell counts from reference gene primer amplification. Repertoires were generated with immunoSEQ multiplex PCR, while TCRdb's copy carries only in-frame clones and drops some. V, J and clone size are those of that table, while D and trimming were read from the DNA. The repertoire holds 300,000 to 400,000 clones, with 75% to 90% as singletons. The Seattle patients joined while their infection was active and were tracked longitudinally afterward. Germline lookup yields CDR1 KGHSH and CDR2 LQKENI. J was trimmed by 3 bases and V by 2 bases; bases with no gene match: 7. This CDR3 spans 15 amino acids.

This TCR derives from a woman aged 55-70 years with COVID-19, enrolled during active disease. Sequenced input: peripheral blood. This chain links TRBV18 with TRBJ2-7; 7 nucleotides agree with TRBD1. The CDR3 nucleotides are TGTGCCAGCTCACCAACTACAGGGGTAGGCTACGAGCAGTACTTC. Encoded protein: CASSPTTGVGYEQYF.